This T cell receptor beta chain was captured in a study of cytomegalovirus exposure and HLA in healthy donors. Data came from immunoSEQ multiplex PCR; TCRdb stores just in-frame clones and leaves some out. The repertoire holds more than 55,000 clones, with approximately 96% as singletons. Germline lookup yields CDR1 SGHRS and CDR2 YFSETQ. The CDR3 extends over 14 amino acids. The V segment lost 3 bases and the J segment 4 bases; nucleotides outside the gene matches: 5. Note on this clone: Its antigen is unknown.

Study outcomes and limitations: The authors listed around 150 TCR beta chains as cytomegalovirus-associated.

The clonotype comes from a man aged 18 to 29 in good health and CMV-seronegative. The sample taken for sequencing was PBMCs. The genes are TRBV5-1 and TRBJ2-3, with 7 bases lining up with TRBD2. CDR3 DNA sequence: TGCGCCAGCAGCTCGGGCGCGGGGGCAGATACGCAGTATTTT. Its translation: CASSSGAGADTQYF.